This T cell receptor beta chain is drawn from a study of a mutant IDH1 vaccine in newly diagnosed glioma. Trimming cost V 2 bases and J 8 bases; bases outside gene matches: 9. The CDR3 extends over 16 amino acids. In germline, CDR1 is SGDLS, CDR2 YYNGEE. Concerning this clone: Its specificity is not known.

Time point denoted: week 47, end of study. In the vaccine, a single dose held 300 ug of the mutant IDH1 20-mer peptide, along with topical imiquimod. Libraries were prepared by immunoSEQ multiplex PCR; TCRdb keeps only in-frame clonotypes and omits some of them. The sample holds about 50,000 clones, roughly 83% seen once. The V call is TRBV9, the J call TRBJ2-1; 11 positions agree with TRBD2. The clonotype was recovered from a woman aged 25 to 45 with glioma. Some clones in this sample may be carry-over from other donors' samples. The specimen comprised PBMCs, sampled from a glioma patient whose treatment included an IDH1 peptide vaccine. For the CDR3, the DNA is TGTGCCAGCAGCGTCACTAGCGGGAGAAGTGGGGATGAGCAGTTCTTC. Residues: CASSVTSGRSGDEQFF. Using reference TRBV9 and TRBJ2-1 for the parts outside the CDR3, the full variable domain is DSGVTQTPKHLITATGQRVTLRCSPRSGDLSVYWYQQSLDQGLQFLIQYYNGEERAKGNILERFSAQQFPDLHSELNLSSLELGDSALYFCASSVTSGRSGDEQFFGPGTRLTVL.